This T cell receptor (beta chain) was recorded in a study of graft-versus-host responses after intestinal transplantation. The data were produced by immunoSEQ multiplex PCR, yet TCRdb's version contains in-frame clones alone and is incomplete. The sample has 9,600 or so clones, roughly 96% seen once. V was trimmed by 1 base and J by 1 base, leaving 8 bases between them. Germline V gives CDR1 LNHDA, CDR2 SQIVND (reference sequence). The CDR3 is 14 amino acids. This chain links TRBV19 with TRBJ2-7; D ambiguous. The receptor's source is a human patient who received an intestinal transplant, so some T cells may come from the graft donor. Sequences were derived from bone marrow, sampled 521 days after intestinal transplantation. Here the CDR3 reads CASSIGTSSYEQYF. CDR3 in DNA: TGTGCCAGTAGTATAGGAACAAGTTCCTACGAGCAGTACTTC.